Listed below are T cell receptor beta chains from one sample, sequenced in a study of OX40 agonist ivuxolimab in advanced cancers. Only in-frame clones appear in the TCRdb table, and some are missing; sequencing was by immunoSEQ multiplex PCR. The data contain around 58,000 clones, about four fifths of them singletons. The sequencing used CD4+ or CD8+ T cells sorted from blood, collected in a trial of the OX40 agonist ivuxolimab. All receptors come from an adult with an advanced solid tumor such as melanoma, head and neck, liver or kidney cancer. The CDR3 runs from the conserved cysteine through the conserved F or W. A D gene is named only where the DNA matches it firmly. Some rows mark clone size as missing; the rest say once, few, many or name a class of expanded clone.

v_gene	len	j_gene	abundance	d_gene	CDR3aa	CDR3nt
TRBV29-1	12	TRBJ2-2	.	.	CSVLSYTGELFF	TGCAGCGTCCTGAGCTATACCGGGGAGCTGTTTTTT
TRBV4-3	15	TRBJ2-3	.	.	CASSQDMDPTDTQYF	TGCGCCAGCAGCCAAGACATGGACCCAACAGATACGCAGTATTTT
TRBV6-1	14	TRBJ1-2	.	TRBD1	CASSKDRARDGYTF	TGTGCCAGCAGCAAGGACAGGGCTCGAGATGGCTACACCTTC
TRBV18	15	TRBJ2-7	.	.	CASSPDGYSSYEQYF	TGTGCCAGCTCACCCGACGGGTATTCCTCCTACGAGCAGTACTTC
TRBV5-1	17	TRBJ2-7	.	.	CASSLRGQGRGKYEQYF	TGCGCCAGCAGCTTAAGAGGTCAGGGCAGGGGAAAGTACGAGCAGTACTTC
TRBV12-2	16	TRBJ2-7	.	.	CASRPRVAGGPHEQYF	TGTGCAAGTCGCCCGCGGGTAGCGGGAGGGCCCCACGAGCAGTACTTC
TRBV25-1	13	TRBJ2-7	.	.	CASSPQGDYEQYF	TGTGCCAGCAGTCCACAAGGAGACTACGAGCAGTACTTC
TRBV11-2	15	TRBJ2-1	.	TRBD1	CASSFDREKLDEQFF	TGTGCCAGCAGCTTCGACAGGGAGAAGCTAGATGAGCAGTTCTTC
TRBV6-1	13	TRBJ2-7	.	TRBD2	CASSLAGSYEQYF	TGTGCCAGCAGCCTAGCGGGATCCTACGAGCAGTACTTC
TRBV25-1	14	TRBJ1-4	.	.	CASSEYGRHEKLFF	TGTGCCAGCAGTGAATATGGGAGGCATGAAAAACTGTTTTTT
TRBV4-2	16	TRBJ2-1	.	.	CASSQEASGPYNEQFF	TGTGCCAGCAGCCAAGAAGCCAGCGGCCCCTACAATGAGCAGTTCTTC
TRBV6-5	13	TRBJ1-2	.	.	CASSPTGTYGYTF	TGTGCCAGCAGTCCCACAGGGACCTATGGCTACACCTTC
TRBV19	15	TRBJ1-4	.	.	CASCRGGATNEKLFF	TGTGCCAGTTGCCGGGGGGGCGCAACTAATGAAAAACTGTTTTTT
TRBV7-9	15	TRBJ1-1	once	.	CASSPARLLNTEAFF	TGTGCCAGCAGCCCCGCCAGGCTCTTGAACACTGAAGCTTTCTTT
TRBV18	17	TRBJ1-5	.	TRBD1	CASSPGQGTRENQPQHF	TGTGCCAGCTCACCAGGACAGGGGACGAGGGAGAATCAGCCCCAGCATTTT
TRBV6-6	16	TRBJ2-1	once	TRBD2	CATGPGLAKSYNEQFF	TGTGCCACCGGACCGGGACTAGCTAAATCCTACAATGAGCAGTTCTTC
TRBV5-1	18	TRBJ2-2	.	.	CASSPEAGVSYGTGELFF	TGCGCCAGCAGCCCCGAAGCGGGCGTTTCGTATGGAACCGGGGAGCTGTTTTTT
TRBV11-2	16	TRBJ2-2	.	TRBD1	CASSSQGAPRTGELFF	TGTGCCAGCAGCTCACAGGGGGCGCCCCGCACCGGGGAGCTGTTTTTT
TRBV10-1	14	TRBJ2-1	.	TRBD2	CASSESSGVNKQFF	TGCGCCAGCAGTGAGTCTAGCGGGGTAAATAAGCAGTTCTTC
TRBV29-1	12	TRBJ1-2	.	.	CSVGTLNYGYTF	TGCAGCGTCGGGACACTCAACTATGGCTACACCTTC
TRBV6-6	14	TRBJ1-1	.	.	CASSHSKDRAEAFF	TGTGCCAGCAGTCACTCCAAGGACAGAGCTGAAGCTTTCTTT
TRBV19	19	TRBJ2-1	.	TRBD1	CASSIVSVHGTGEGNEQFF	TGTGCCAGTAGTATAGTGTCGGTCCACGGGACAGGGGAGGGCAATGAGCAGTTCTTC
TRBV6-5	12	TRBJ1-2	.	.	CASAVSGYGYTF	TGTGCCAGCGCAGTGAGCGGATATGGCTACACCTTC
TRBV11-2	15	TRBJ1-1	.	.	CASSLAGQVGTEAFF	TGTGCCAGCAGCTTAGCGGGGCAGGTCGGGACTGAAGCTTTCTTT
TRBV2	14	TRBJ1-5	.	.	CASSEARGNQPQHF	TGTGCCAGCAGTGAAGCACGCGGCAATCAGCCCCAGCATTTT
TRBV6-5	13	TRBJ2-2	.	.	CASSFVVTGELFF	TGTGCCAGCAGTTTCGTGGTCACCGGGGAGCTGTTTTTT
TRBV28	15	TRBJ2-5	.	TRBD2	CASGLLGGRRETQYF	TGTGCCAGCGGTCTTTTGGGAGGGCGAAGGGAGACCCAGTACTTC
TRBV7-9	13	TRBJ1-4	few	.	CASSTGQNEKLFF	TGTGCCAGCAGCACGGGACAAAATGAAAAACTGTTTTTT
TRBV15	18	TRBJ2-1	.	.	CATSRDRESMTSYNEQFF	TGTGCCACCAGCAGAGATCGGGAAAGTATGACCTCCTACAATGAGCAGTTCTTC
TRBV7-9	15	TRBJ2-3	.	TRBD2	CASSPLSGGTDTQYF	TGTGCCAGCAGCCCGCTTAGCGGGGGTACAGATACGCAGTATTTT
TRBV25-1	13	TRBJ1-2	.	.	CASSPRTGSSYTF	TGTGCCAGCAGCCCACGGACCGGGTCTTCCTACACCTTC
TRBV7-9	16	TRBJ2-1	once	.	CASSLRPTQGYNEQFF	TGTGCCAGCAGCTTACGACCGACACAGGGCTACAATGAGCAGTTCTTC
TRBV5-1	14	TRBJ2-7	few	.	CASSLAGDSYEQYF	TGCGCCAGCAGCTTGGCCGGGGACTCCTACGAGCAGTACTTC
TRBV6-1	15	TRBJ1-4	.	TRBD1	CASSEMGTGNEKLFF	TGTGCCAGCAGTGAAATGGGGACAGGGAATGAAAAACTGTTTTTT
TRBV6-1	11	TRBJ1-1	.	.	CASSVAGEAFF	TGTGCCAGCAGTGTTGCCGGTGAAGCTTTCTTT
TRBV2	16	TRBJ1-6	.	TRBD1	CASSQSRDRNNSPLHF	TGTGCCAGCAGTCAATCCCGGGACAGAAATAATTCACCCCTCCACTTT
TRBV9	17	TRBJ2-1	.	TRBD2	CASSPGLAGGLVNEQFF	TGTGCCAGCAGCCCCGGGCTAGCGGGGGGGCTGGTCAATGAGCAGTTCTTC
TRBV4-1	16	TRBJ2-3	once	.	CASSPGPNNNGGTQYF	TGCGCCAGCAGCCCCGGACCTAATAATAACGGGGGTACGCAGTATTTT
TRBV20-1	11	TRBJ1-1	.	.	CSAYPGTRAFF	TGCAGTGCATACCCCGGGACGAGGGCTTTCTTT
TRBV7-9	17	TRBJ2-7	.	.	CASSLSSGAGNSYEQYF	TGTGCCAGCAGCTTATCATCCGGGGCGGGAAATTCCTACGAGCAGTACTTC
TRBV7-8	15	TRBJ2-1	.	TRBD2	CASIPGVAGLGEQFF	TGTGCCAGCATCCCCGGGGTAGCGGGGTTAGGTGAGCAGTTCTTC
TRBV29-1	13	TRBJ1-5	.	.	CSVVEQVNQPQHF	TGCAGCGTTGTAGAACAGGTCAATCAGCCCCAGCATTTT
TRBV5-1	16	TRBJ2-2	.	TRBD2	CASSWTSGRNTGELFF	TGCGCCAGCAGCTGGACTAGCGGGAGGAACACCGGGGAGCTGTTTTTT
TRBV6-5	15	TRBJ1-2	.	.	CASSYSAGPGYGYTF	TGTGCCAGCAGTTACTCGGCGGGACCTGGCTATGGCTACACCTTC
TRBV5-1	15	TRBJ2-2	.	TRBD2	CASSWTSPDTGELFF	TGCGCCAGCAGCTGGACTAGCCCCGACACCGGGGAGCTGTTTTTT
TRBV12-5	15	TRBJ2-5	.	TRBD1	CASGPPQGAMETQYF	TGTGCTAGTGGTCCACCACAGGGGGCAATGGAGACCCAGTACTTC
TRBV19	15	TRBJ2-5	.	TRBD2	CASSIGGGSQETQYF	TGTGCCAGTAGTATCGGGGGGGGCTCCCAAGAGACCCAGTACTTC
TRBV6-5	15	TRBJ2-5	.	TRBD1	CASSWTGKGRETQYF	TGTGCCAGCAGCTGGACAGGGAAAGGTCGGGAGACCCAGTACTTC
TRBV7-9	15	TRBJ2-5	.	.	CASSFYLGGGETQYF	TGTGCCAGCAGCTTCTACCTAGGGGGTGGGGAGACCCAGTACTTC
TRBV6-1	14	TRBJ1-5	.	.	CASSDWDWGQPQHF	TGTGCCAGCAGTGACTGGGACTGGGGTCAGCCCCAGCATTTT
TRBV10-3	15	TRBJ1-1	.	TRBD1	CAISESTGRNTEAFF	TGTGCCATCAGTGAGTCGACAGGGAGGAACACTGAAGCTTTCTTT
TRBV6-6	15	TRBJ2-1	.	TRBD2	CASLASTSGNNEQFF	TGTGCCAGCCTAGCTAGTACTAGCGGAAACAATGAGCAGTTCTTC
TRBV2	11	TRBJ2-3	.	TRBD2	CASGGGYTQYF	TGTGCCAGCGGGGGGGGTTATACGCAGTATTTT
TRBV15	16	TRBJ2-6	.	.	CATSRDLREGANVLTF	TGTGCCACCAGCAGAGATTTGAGGGAGGGGGCCAACGTCCTGACTTTC
TRBV4-1	16	TRBJ2-1	once	TRBD2	CASSELSSGRYNEQFF	TGCGCCAGCAGCGAGCTTTCTAGCGGGAGATACAATGAGCAGTTCTTC
TRBV27	14	TRBJ2-7	.	TRBD2	CASSRLGGNYEQYF	TGTGCCAGCAGTCGCCTGGGAGGGAACTACGAGCAGTACTTC
TRBV27	14	TRBJ2-3	.	.	CASSQDWGRDTQYF	TGTGCCAGCAGTCAAGACTGGGGGAGAGATACGCAGTATTTT
TRBV7-8	16	TRBJ1-5	.	.	CASSLPPVGLGQPQHF	TGTGCCAGCAGCTTACCCCCGGTAGGGTTGGGGCAGCCCCAGCATTTT
TRBV27	14	TRBJ2-7	.	TRBD2	CASSNLGGGGEQYF	TGTGCCAGCAGTAACCTCGGCGGGGGGGGCGAGCAGTACTTC
TRBV5-1	14	TRBJ1-1	.	.	CASSSQGGDTEAFF	TGCGCCAGCAGCTCCCAGGGTGGTGACACTGAAGCTTTCTTT